A single sample is the source of the 20 T cell receptor beta chains below, sequenced in a study of tumor-infiltrating lymphocytes in primary liver carcinoma. With around 500 ng total RNA as template and a constant-region primer, TCR beta cDNA was made. What produced the TCR beta libraries was three nested multiplex PCR rounds using slightly modified ARM-PCR. The opening two PCR rounds, ten to eleven cycles each, paired TRBV1-TRBV30 forward primers with a C-beta reverse primer. MiXCR was run by TCRdb on the multiplex PCR reads, yielding one entry per CDR3 protein. The sample records roughly 30,000 distinct CDR3 sequences, roughly two thirds being singletons. Unsorted bulk tissue, about 17-34 mg of it, served as the source for co-extraction of RNA and DNA. Sequenced input: liver tumor tissue from sampling region 3. The subset is: tumor region T3, left-lateral pole. Every receptor here comes from a young woman with primary liver carcinoma and hepatitis B virus infection.

As for this clonotype: A junction boundary mismatches the germline segment, possibly from a read error. The V gene is TRBV11-1, the J gene TRBJ2-2; possible D gene TRBD2, 5 bases. This CDR3 region has 12 residues. Germline CDR1 and CDR2: SGHAT and FQDESV (reference sequence). CDR3 DNA: TGTGCAAGCGGCTTAAAGGTCGGGGAGCTATTTTTT. Its translation: CASGLKVGELFF. The variable domain in full, with the rest retrieved from reference TRBV11-1 and TRBJ2-2, is EAEVAQSPRYKITEKSQAVAFWCDPISGHATLYWYRQILGQGPELLVQFQDESVVDDSQLPKDRFSAERLKGVDSTLKIQPAELGDSAMYLCASGLKVGELFFGEGSRLTVL.

In its sample, this clonotype was seen once. The junction differs from germline at one of its ends, possibly a read error. The chain has TRBV11-2 and TRBJ2-7, with a weak D call TRBD2 (6 bases). This CDR3 has 13 amino acids. Germline assignment: CDR1 SGHAT and CDR2 FQNNGV. The CDR3 is CASIFPAGYEQYF. The DNA of the CDR3 is TGTGCCAGCATCTTTCCGGCGGGGTACGAGCAGTACTTT.

Points on this clonotype: One junction end does not reproduce the germline sequence, and a read error may be involved. This rearrangement joins TRBV6-5 to TRBJ2-7, with a weak D call TRBD1 (6 bases). Germline-derived CDR1 and CDR2 are MNHEY and SVGAGI. The CDR3 spans 15 residues. The CDR3 nucleotides read TGTGCCGGCAGTTGCAAGGACAGCAGCTCCTACGAGCAGAACTTC. Translated: CAGSCKDSSSYEQNF.

This clonotype was seen many times. The chain links TRBV29-1 to TRBJ2-2; TRBD2 aligns across 11 bases. CDR1 is SQVTM, CDR2 ANQGSEA, per germline. There are 17 residues in the CDR3. Losses at the gene ends were 4 bases for V and 7 bases for J; bases not matched to a gene: 14. For the CDR3, the DNA is TGCAGCGTTGGGGCAGATGGTAGCGGGAGGGATCACGGGGAGCTGTTTTTT. Encoded protein: CSVGADGSGRDHGELFF.

Regarding this clonotype: The germline gene is not matched at one end of the junction; a read error may be the cause. This chain links TRBV6-1 with TRBJ2-7; tentative D call: TRBD2 (5 bases). The CDR3 covers 13 residues. CDR1 MNHNS and CDR2 SASEGT come from the germline V gene. The CDR3 spells CPSSQLEVYEQYF. The CDR3, as DNA: TGTCCCAGCAGCCAGTTGGAGGTGTACGAGCAGTACTTC.

The chain links TRBV11-2 to TRBJ2-1; 8 bases fit TRBD2. The CDR3 length is 17 residues. Germline lookup yields CDR1 SGHAT and CDR2 FQNNGV. J was trimmed by 7 bases and V by 1 base; bases with no gene match: 12. The CDR3 spells CASSLGLVTGGPNEQFF. The CDR3 DNA reads TGTGCCAGCAGCTTAGGTCTGGTGACGGGAGGGCCGAATGAGCAGTTCTTC.

In this sample, this clonotype turned up a few times. Given a much more abundant clone one base away, this may be a read error. The genes are TRBV24-1 and TRBJ2-7, with D possibly matching TRBD2 (6 bases). V lost 11 bases and J 5 bases, leaving 15 bases between the germline ends. The CDR3 spans 12 residues. From germline, CDR1 is KGHDR and CDR2 SFDVKD. The CDR3 DNA follows: TGTGCCATCGGGGGAAACGGGGACGAGCAGTACTTC. Its translation is CAIGGNGDEQYF.

On this clonotype itself: Because the CDR3 is missing its conserved closing phenylalanine or tryptophan, this is likely a read error. The chain uses TRBV11-3 and TRBJ2-4, with 8 bases matching TRBD1. CDR3 length equals 16 residues. Germline V gene sequence: CDR1 SGHNT, CDR2 YENEEA. In DNA, the CDR3 is TGTGCCAGCAGCACTCGGACAGGGCTGGCCAAAAAGATTCAGTACTTA. Encoded protein: CASSTRTGLAKKIQYL.

To note about this clonotype: One end of the junction fails to match germline, which may point to a read error. V usage is TRBV7-9 and J usage is TRBJ2-7; 7 bases are a match to TRBD1. The CDR3 runs 16 residues. Germline lookup yields CDR1 SEHNR and CDR2 FQNEAQ (reference sequence). The CDR3 is CANSSLSAQGFGEQYF. The CDR3 region has the DNA TGTGCCAACAGCTCTCTGTCGGCACAGGGGTTTGGTGAGCAGTACTTC.

The chain combines TRBV11-3 with TRBJ2-1; 14 nucleotides align to TRBD2. This CDR3 comprises 15 residues. The J segment lost 8 bases and the V segment lost 5 bases, leaving 5 bases of the junction unmatched. The germline CDR1 and CDR2 sequences are SGHNT and YENEEA. CDR3 nucleotides: TGTGCCAGCAGCAGACTAGCGGGGGGGCAGTATGAGCAGTTCTTC. As protein: CASSRLAGGQYEQFF. The complete variable domain, with remaining parts taken from reference TRBV11-3 and TRBJ2-1, reads EAGVVQSPRYKIIEKKQPVAFWCNPISGHNTLYWYLQNLGQGPELLIRYENEEAVDDSQLPKDRFSAERLKGVDSTLKIQPAELGDSAVYLCASSRLAGGQYEQFFGPGTRLTVL.

This clonotype was counted at least ten times. The V call is TRBV11-2, the J call TRBJ2-5; TRBD1 matches 7 bases. The J call may be faulty, since TRBJ2-1 better matches the DNA end. The CDR3 is 14 amino acids. Germline V CDR1 and CDR2: SGHAT, FQNNGV. The chain's CDR3 is CASSPTGRKETQFF. DNA for the CDR3: TGTGCCAGCAGCCCGACAGGGCGGAAAGAGACCCAGTTCTTC.

V gene TRBV5-5 combines with J gene TRBJ2-4; 7 bases match TRBD2. The CDR3 runs to 17 residues. Germline CDR1 reads SGHKS; CDR2 reads YYEKEE (reference sequence). Unmatched junction bases numbered 22, after V lost 2 bases and J lost 14 bases. CDR3 sequence (DNA): TGTGCCAGCAGCTTAGTGGGAATGAGGGAGGGGTCGGACACTGAGTACTTC. As protein: CASSLVGMREGSDTEYF.

With regard to this clonotype: A read error may account for a junction end that differs from germline. The V and J genes are TRBV5-4 and TRBJ2-1; maybe TRBD1 (6 bases). CDR1 is SGHNT and CDR2 is YYREEE in the germline V gene (reference sequence). This CDR3 contains 15 residues. DNA for the CDR3: TGTGCCGGCAGCTTCACAGGGTTGGGGAACAGTGTGCAGTTCTTC. It yields the protein CAGSFTGLGNSVQFF.

This chain connects TRBV4-1 to TRBJ2-3; TRBD1 matches 8 bases. The germline gives CDR1 MGHRA, CDR2 YSYEKL. The CDR3 is made up of 20 amino acids. CDR3 bases: TGCATCAGCAGCCCGCAACAGGGGGGCTCTATACTAGTGGGCAGAGATACGCAGTATTTT. Its translation: CISSPQQGGSILVGRDTQYF.

The chain employs TRBV24-1 and TRBJ2-5; TRBD2 agrees at 9 bases. The CDR3 runs to 14 residues. Germline-derived CDR1 and CDR2 are KGHDR and SFDVKD. V shed 5 bases, J shed 6 bases, and the junction held 6 bases outside the gene matches. CDR3 loop: CATSGSGRVKTQYF. As DNA, the CDR3 is TGTGCCACCAGTGGTAGCGGGAGAGTGAAGACCCAGTACTTC.

On this clonotype: A read error may produce the germline difference seen at one junction end. The rearrangement joins TRBV29-1 to TRBJ2-2, with 7 positions matching TRBD2. From germline, CDR1 is SQVTM and CDR2 ANQGSEA. The CDR3 sequence is 14 residues long. CDR3 sequence: CSVPRGLVPGELFF. CDR3 nucleotides: TGCAGCGTTCCAAGAGGACTAGTACCCGGGGAGTTGTTTTTT.

Points on this clonotype: Possible read error: a much larger clone is one base away. The V and J genes are TRBV19 and TRBJ2-7, with 7 bases lining up with TRBD2. Germline V CDR1 and CDR2: LNHDA, SQIVND (reference sequence). Trimming at V came to 7 bases and at J to 6 bases, leaving 15 bases not matched to a gene. The CDR3 has 15 residues. The CDR3 DNA sequence: TGTGCCAGTAAGAGTATGGCTAACGGGAGGAGCGAGCAGTACTTC. This encodes CASKSMANGRSEQYF. Looking up the rest from reference TRBV19 and TRBJ2-7 gives the full variable domain: DGGITQSPKYLFRKEGQNVTLSCEQNLNHDAMYWYRQDPGQGLRLIYYSQIVNDFQKGDIAEGYSVSREKKESFPLTVTSAQKNPTAFYLCASKSMANGRSEQYFGPGTRLTVT.

As for this clonotype: This may be a read error: a much more frequent sequence differs by one nucleotide. The gene calls are TRBV12-3 or TRBV12-4 and TRBJ2-2; no clear D gene. The CDR3 consists of 16 residues. With 8 bases removed from V and 1 base from J, the gap between germline ends came to 17 bases. CDR3 sequence (DNA): TGTGCCAGCTGTTCGATCGGAATAGGGAACACCGGGGAGCTGTTTTTT. It translates to CASCSIGIGNTGELFF.

With regard to this clonotype: Being one base from a much bigger clone, this may be a read error. J is TRBJ2-7 and V is TRBV11-2; D remains unclear. The CDR3 consists of 15 residues. Germline V gene lookup returns CDR1 SGHAT and CDR2 FQNNGV. This CDR3 is CASSLEGFTSYKQYF. The CDR3 DNA sequence: TGTGCCAGCAGCTTAGAGGGGTTTACCTCCTACAAGCAGTACTTC.

Turning to this clonotype: A read error may account for a junction end that differs from germline. This sequence joins TRBV10-2 and TRBJ1-2; D gene unclear. The CDR3 extends over 12 amino acids. Germline loops: CDR1 WSHSY, CDR2 SAAADI. The CDR3 bases are TGCGTCAGCCTTAGGGATAGCTATGGCTACACCTTC. Protein: CVSLRDSYGYTF.